A selection of T cell receptor beta chains follows, all from one sample in a study of shared clonotypes between healthy human individuals. TCRdb's copy holds only in-frame clones and misses some; the assay was immunoSEQ multiplex PCR. Here the sample spans about 1.5 million clones, approximately 98% being singletons. Material: naive CD4+ T cells sorted from blood. Receptor source: a man aged 25-45 years in good health. Both conserved end residues are part of each CDR3. Fields, in order: J gene, D gene, V gene, clone size, CDR3 protein, CDR3 DNA. A D gene is named only where the DNA matches it firmly. The size field is filled for only some rows; it gives once, few, many or a size class.

j_call: TRBJ2-4
d_call: TRBD2
v_call: TRBV19
clone_size: NA
cdr3_aa: CASSMDGGRGNIQYF
cdr3_nt: TGTGCCAGTAGTATGGATGGCGGGAGGGGGAACATTCAGTACTTC

j_call: TRBJ2-3
d_call: TRBD2
v_call: TRBV5-1
clone_size: NA
cdr3_aa: CASSFLAGVPDTQYF
cdr3_nt: TGCGCCAGCAGCTTCCTAGCGGGAGTCCCAGATACGCAGTATTTT

j_call: TRBJ1-4
d_call: NA
v_call: TRBV6-5
clone_size: NA
cdr3_aa: CASSPRGEKLFF
cdr3_nt: TGTGCCAGCAGCCCTCGGGGAGAAAAACTGTTTTTT

j_call: TRBJ1-1
d_call: NA
v_call: TRBV4-3
clone_size: NA
cdr3_aa: CASSSDGEAFF
cdr3_nt: TGCGCCAGCAGCTCCGACGGTGAAGCTTTCTTT

j_call: TRBJ2-1
d_call: NA
v_call: TRBV27
clone_size: NA
cdr3_aa: CASTAKSGWTEQFF
cdr3_nt: TGTGCCAGCACGGCCAAGTCGGGGTGGACCGAGCAGTTCTTC

j_call: TRBJ2-7
d_call: NA
v_call: TRBV4-2
clone_size: NA
cdr3_aa: CASSQAGGSYEQYF
cdr3_nt: TGTGCCAGCAGCCAGGCAGGGGGGTCCTACGAGCAGTACTTC

j_call: TRBJ1-2
d_call: TRBD1
v_call: TRBV28
clone_size: NA
cdr3_aa: CASRPTGQGQGYTF
cdr3_nt: TGTGCCAGCAGGCCAACCGGACAGGGACAGGGCTACACCTTC

j_call: TRBJ2-5
d_call: NA
v_call: TRBV7-2
clone_size: NA
cdr3_aa: CASSLGGQETQYF
cdr3_nt: TGTGCCAGCAGCTTGGGCGGGCAAGAGACCCAGTACTTC

j_call: TRBJ2-7
d_call: TRBD2
v_call: TRBV10-2
clone_size: NA
cdr3_aa: CASKDSLAGDYEQYF
cdr3_nt: TGCGCCAGCAAGGATTCTCTAGCGGGAGATTACGAGCAGTACTTC

j_call: TRBJ1-4
d_call: NA
v_call: TRBV6-1
clone_size: NA
cdr3_aa: CASEGTGSGKLFF
cdr3_nt: TGTGCCAGCGAGGGGACGGGTTCGGGAAAACTGTTTTTT

j_call: TRBJ1-2
d_call: NA
v_call: TRBV28
clone_size: NA
cdr3_aa: CASSLGSYGYTF
cdr3_nt: TGTGCCAGCAGTTTAGGGTCCTATGGCTACACCTTC

j_call: TRBJ2-1
d_call: NA
v_call: TRBV5-1
clone_size: NA
cdr3_aa: CASSWNTGYNEQFF
cdr3_nt: TGCGCCAGCAGCTGGAACACAGGATACAATGAGCAGTTCTTC

j_call: TRBJ1-5
d_call: TRBD1
v_call: TRBV28
clone_size: few
cdr3_aa: CASRPSGTGHQPQHF
cdr3_nt: TGTGCCAGCAGGCCCTCCGGGACAGGGCATCAGCCCCAGCATTTT